A single count supports the clone carrying this T cell receptor (beta chain). Its antigen is not known. This sample stems from a study of cytomegalovirus exposure and HLA in healthy donors. Study results and limitations: Later on, an analysis found that several of the most significant clusters appeared to be linked to common viral pathogens, which included parvovirus B19. The investigators catalogued about 170 TCR beta chains as cytomegalovirus-associated. Three chains tied to CMV proved CMV antigen-specific in vitro. Reports described diagnosis of cytomegalovirus status by the classifier as highly specific and sensitive.

PCR employed 60 Vbeta and 13 Jbeta primers. Here immunoSEQ multiplex PCR was the method, and the copy in TCRdb shows in-frame clones only, minus some. Here the sample spans some 89,000 clones, around 71% being singletons. This CDR3 has 14 amino acids. Germline CDR1 and CDR2: SNHLY and FYNNEI. The V and J ends lost 2 bases and 6 bases respectively, with 10 bases between them. The sequence derives from a man between 60 and 75 years old in good health and CMV-seronegative. Sequenced input: PBMCs. V is TRBV2 and J is TRBJ2-2, with TRBD1 as a possible D gene (6 bases). The CDR3 sequence: CASSESGTSGELFF. Here the CDR3 DNA reads TGTGCCAGCAGTGAATCAGGGACATCCGGGGAGCTGTTTTTT. Complete variable domain (other parts from reference TRBV2 and TRBJ2-2): EPEVTQTPSHQVTQMGQEVILRCVPISNHLYFYWYRQILGQKVEFLVSFYNNEISEKSEIFDDQFSVERPDGSNFTLKIRSTKLEDSAMYFCASSESGTSGELFFGEGSRLTVL.